A selection of T cell receptor beta chains follows, all from one sample in a study of cytomegalovirus exposure and HLA in healthy donors. Sequencing was performed with immunoSEQ multiplex PCR; in TCRdb, only in-frame clones are kept and a portion is missing. The sample consists of some 49,000 clones, roughly nine tenths of them appearing once. The sample comprised PBMCs. Source of these receptors: a man aged 18 to 35 in good health and CMV-seronegative. CDR3s include the opening cysteine and the closing phenylalanine or tryptophan.

J gene | V gene | CDR3 protein
TRBJ2-1 | TRBV4-3 | CASSQDYSGGVNEQFF
TRBJ2-6 | TRBV2 | CASGRGKATGANVLTF
TRBJ1-2 | TRBV19 | CASSTSGTGGYTF
TRBJ2-1 | TRBV7-2 | CASRPAGTGTYNEQFF
TRBJ1-4 | TRBV7-9 | CASSLGGEDNEKLFF
TRBJ1-4 | TRBV2 | CAGSVVSGEKLFF
TRBJ2-2 | TRBV18 | CASSPPPGEGRAYGELFF
TRBJ2-5 | TRBV30 | CAWSVPTFTPQETQYF
TRBJ2-4 | TRBV7-8 | CASSRLGTSGSKAKNIQYF
TRBJ2-7 | TRBV2 | CASELDSRYEQYF
TRBJ2-2 | TRBV6-1 | CASSGVTGELFF
TRBJ2-1 | TRBV28 | CASSLPRASGSHYNEQFF
TRBJ2-7 | TRBV5-5 | CASSTGTSGSLAYEQYF
TRBJ1-1 | TRBV7-6 | CASSPELQGRNDAEAFF
TRBJ2-5 | TRBV5-1 | CASSFGGLAGAQIQETQYF
TRBJ1-3 | TRBV11-3 | CASSGGGLSGNTIYF
TRBJ2-7 | TRBV9 | CASSGGTFSYEQYF
TRBJ2-1 | TRBV7-3 | CASSTGGSYNEQFF
TRBJ2-1 | TRBV2 | CASSPSGTGAYNEQFF
TRBJ2-7 | TRBV19 | CASSILQGHSYEQYF
TRBJ2-5 | TRBV7-9 | CASSLLVAQQTQYF
TRBJ2-5 | TRBV5-6 | CASATGTEETQYF
TRBJ2-7 | TRBV5-8 | CASSIHRVNSYEQYF
TRBJ1-3 | TRBV2 | CASSPRQRDTIYF
TRBJ1-3 | TRBV6-5 | CASSYGPTSYF
TRBJ2-7 | TRBV6-6 | CASREKTSGRYEQYF
TRBJ2-5 | TRBV30 | CAWNPTLLGETQYF
TRBJ2-4 | TRBV11-1 | CASSGQTGRLAKNIQYF